This T cell receptor beta chain was obtained from a study of cytomegalovirus exposure and HLA in healthy donors (dated 2017 in TCRdb). In the study overall: An earlier analysis of roughly 500 of the donors reported 276 Gb of sequence data and 90 million to 120 million unique TCR beta sequences obtained from around 170 million T cells. An early release covering roughly 640 HLA-typed donors comprised about 320 gigabases of sequencing data and 85 million to 100 million unique TCR sequences. Of the approximately 400 genotyped donors, less than 90% were placed in the genetic ancestry cluster associated with self-reported Caucasian donors. The study was designed to test whether signatures of past pathogen exposure could be identified by cataloging public T cell receptors. The study used immunosequencing to profile the T cell repertoires of several hundred subjects and linked those repertoires to cytomegalovirus serostatus. Besides the first cohort of under 700 subjects, a separate validation cohort made up of 95 to 150 different subjects was used. To predict cytomegalovirus infection status, the study brought together high-throughput TCR immunosequencing, statistical association of individual TCRs with disease status, and machine learning. To study patterns of TCR occurrence, a later analysis re-analyzed previously published TCR beta repertoires from under 750 donors and added high-resolution HLA genotyping. Rather than using new phenotypic data, the later analysis identified candidate immune exposures from TCR beta sequences and from how often those sequences occurred across donors. An earlier analysis of around 580 of the donors used high-throughput TCR beta sequencing to judge whether each TCR beta V gene segment behaved as functional or pseudogenic. Donor age, sex, ethnicity and CMV serostatus were compiled together with the repertoire data. A later genetic analysis used genome-wide SNP genotypes for about three fifths of the 666 donors, treating that subset as a discovery cohort. All discovery cohort repertoires had been generated on a single sequencing platform. Class I and class II HLA loci were covered by the typing at four-digit resolution. Typing coverage varied by locus: roughly 620-640 donors for A, B, C, DRB1 and DQB1; 500 to 550 for DQA1; nearly 610 for DPA1; roughly 470 for DPB1. Several DR-DQ haplotypes were treated as single units for association and clustering because of strong linkage in the cohort. Among some 400 genotyped donors of the cohort, an average of approximately 240,000 unique TCR beta nucleotide sequences was sequenced per donor, of which about 18% were non-productive.

The receptor library was made with the immunoSEQ multiplex PCR assay. For the multiplex PCR, a mixture combining 60 forward primers for TCR Vbeta segments and 13 reverse primers for TCR Jbeta segments was used. The CDR3 region of rearranged TCR beta genes was amplified from genomic DNA by a multiplex PCR assay. The Illumina HiSeq System was used to sequence the amplified TCR beta libraries as 87-base-pair reads. In the authors' own workflow: Across the 500 to 850 repertoires, a later analysis counted 75 million to 90 million unique TCR beta chains, about 10 million of which were shared by at least two donors. To remove PCR and sequencing errors, raw reads were error-corrected and collapsed into unique sequences using a nearest-neighbor algorithm that merged closely related sequences. CDR3 sequences were aligned to IMGT reference sequences to assign V, D and J gene segments. Each retained sequence needed at least a six-nucleotide match to both a V gene segment and a J gene segment. A rearrangement counted as productive if the CDR3 had no stop codons and remained in frame with V and J, and every other rearrangement counted as non-productive. Following IMGT convention, CDR3 was defined as the stretch from the second conserved V-encoded cysteine to the conserved J-encoded phenylalanine. Sequences without an unambiguous match to a single V gene segment were excluded from the earlier analysis of about 640 of the donors. An earlier analysis of around 600 of the donors classified V segments as functional when productive rearrangements were above 56.7% and as segregating when the standard deviation between donors was above 5%. A statistical classification framework was built to diagnose cytomegalovirus status from the catalog of TCR beta chain sequences. V and J gene assignment, in a later analysis, came from comparing TCR nucleotide sequences with IMGT/GENE-DB human TR gene sequences. In a later analysis, CDR3 sequences and most-parsimonious VDJ recombination scenarios were assigned using the TCRdist pipeline. A later analysis defined each TCR beta chain by its CDR3 amino acid sequence plus V-gene family, and excluded reads lacking a unique V-gene family. In a later analysis, nearly 600 highly shared, low-generation-probability nucleotide sequences were removed to address suspected cross-contamination and a sequencing artifact. In a later analysis, a clonal expansion index for each public chain was calculated from normalized within-repertoire ranks of inferred template counts. In a later analysis, generation probabilities were computed with a VDJ recombination model fitted to out-of-frame rearrangements, and the resulting probabilities were checked against IGoR. Hypergeometric tests were used in a later analysis to score TCR-TCR, TCR-HLA and TCR-CMV co-occurrence, with a repertoire-size bias correction applied to the TCR pairs. A later analysis estimated false discovery rates by permuting HLA or CMV assignments 20 times. In a later analysis, co-occurring TCRs were grouped with DBSCAN, and TCRdist sequence similarity was added when clustering was performed within HLA-allele-positive subsets. For co-occurrence clustering, repertoires with fewer than 30,000 or more than 120,000 public chains were excluded, along with about five repertoires with anomalous nucleotide sharing. The immuneACCESS repertoire file appears here via TCRdb, limited to in-frame rearrangements. These files lack a portion of the clones; in checked studies, under half of the deficit traces to unresolved V genes, and the cause of the others is not known. That table supplies the V and J calls and clone size; D and trimming were determined from the DNA. This sample gives about 76,000 clones in total; around 72% of them show up just once. The top ten constitute 15% to 20% of the sample.

In total, 600 or so healthy bone marrow donors made up the cohort. All cohort members were sampled while nominally healthy, although unrecorded immune exposures were likely present. The donor tested CMV seropositive, placing the donor among the approximately 310 seropositive members of the cohort. A peripheral blood sample was provided by each donor, and peripheral blood mononuclear cells were used for TCR beta sequencing. Genomic DNA was extracted from the blood cell samples with the Qiagen DNeasy Blood Extraction Kit. General study outcomes and caveats: The presence/absence analyses assumed that sequencing depth was roughly uniform across donors, and that assumption may not be true. Some IMGT-functional V segments, including TRBV6-2 and TRBV6-3, could not be told apart with the 87-base-pair reads, so those segments were excluded. At a false discovery rate of 0.05, a later analysis linked about 16,000 TCR beta sequences to specific HLA alleles. Three of the identified cytomegalovirus-associated TCR beta chains were confirmed in vitro to be specific for cytomegalovirus antigens. Some 16 rarely observed V segments, including chromosome 9 orphons, were excluded from the earlier analysis of about 500 of the donors because counts were too low. Linkage disequilibrium might explain the correlated functional status among segregating V segments, but an unknown experimental factor could not be excluded. In an earlier analysis of fewer than 750 of the donors, most TCR beta V segments were observed in productive rearrangements about 87% or about 30% of the time, broadly matching IMGT annotations. In a later genetic analysis, fewer N-insertions in productive TCRs were reported among donors in an Asian-associated ancestry cluster than the 666-donor mean. Most TCR sequences were observed very rarely across donors, whereas some public TCRs were present in many individuals. Because HLA typing was missing for some donors at each locus, association tests included only the typed subset. In the study, around 150 TCR beta chains were listed as associated with cytomegalovirus. Only TCR beta chains were sequenced in this cohort, and the absence of alpha or paired-chain data limited detectable features. A later genetic analysis associated a missense DCLRE1C variant with V-gene and J-gene trimming of TCR beta chains, and an independent cohort replicated the association. A cluster of highly shared sequence variants was judged likely to be a technical artifact of the sequencing pipeline. The authors suggested that the approach could potentially be extended to other disease states and immunological phenotypes. A further reported finding was that TCR beta sequences accurately predicted the HLA-A and HLA-B alleles for most subjects in the first cohort. Cytomegalovirus status was reported to be diagnosed by the classifier with high specificity and sensitivity in both the original and validation cohorts. In a later analysis, HLA-associated TCR beta chains showed more clonal expansion and lower generation probabilities than non-associated chains that were equally common. CMV serostatus was the only immune exposure information available for the cohort. Several of the top co-occurrence clusters appeared to be linked to parvovirus B19, influenza, CMV and Epstein-Barr virus, according to a later analysis. When HLA alleles, especially DR and DQ, strongly co-occurred, TCR associations were difficult to assign to individual alleles. A later analysis found that TCR association rates varied across HLA loci, with DRB1 alleles showing the most associated TCRs and HLA-C alleles the fewest. A later analysis found that most CMV-associated TCR beta chains appeared HLA-restricted, with HLA associations seemingly driven largely by CMV exposure.

Including cysteine and phenylalanine, the CDR3 has 10 amino acids. The entry retains the CDR3 DNA only, 30 bases that are in frame from base 1. Clipping removes 8 bases from V and 6 bases from J, with 3 as the unmatched junction base count. The germline V gene encodes CDR1 DFQATT and CDR2 SNEGSKA (reference sequence). On this clone: The target of this receptor is not known. Base qualities are not at hand, and no much larger clone is one base apart.

Source material: PBMCs. The chain was built from TRBV20-1 and TRBJ1-2; TRBD1 agrees with 7 junctional bases. This TCR was recovered from a woman in her thirties or forties in good health and CMV-seropositive. The nucleotides read TGCAGTCCAGGGGGTCATGGCTACACCTTC. This sequence encodes CSPGGHGYTF.